A single sample is the source of the 13 T cell receptor beta chains below, sequenced in a study of blood T cell repertoires in COVID-19. Data came from immunoSEQ multiplex PCR; TCRdb stores just in-frame clones and leaves some out. The sample carries 45,000 to 50,000 clones, roughly 82% recorded once. Sequencing input: peripheral blood. All receptors derive from a man aged 35-49 years with acute or convalescent COVID-19.

This clone is a singleton in its sample. The gene calls are TRBV27 and TRBJ1-2, with 8 bases matching TRBD1. CDR1 and CDR2 from the germline V gene are MNHEY and SMNVEV (reference sequence). The CDR3 is 15 residues long. The V segment lost 8 bases and the J segment 7 bases; nucleotides outside the gene matches: 15. DNA of the CDR3: TGTGCCAGCGGACGTCCCATGTCAGGGGGCGGTGGCTACACCTTC. It encodes CASGRPMSGGGGYTF.

The V call is TRBV5-1, the J call TRBJ1-2, with D perhaps TRBD1 (5 bases). The CDR3 totals 13 residues. Germline V gene sequence: CDR1 SGHRS, CDR2 YFSETQ. Trimming removed 0 bases from V and 4 bases from J, with 7 bases in between. The CDR3 reads CASSLVGAYGYTF. CDR3 sequence (DNA): TGCGCCAGCAGCTTGGTAGGGGCCTATGGCTACACCTTC.

The chain links TRBV7-2 to TRBJ1-5; perhaps TRBD1 as D (6 bases). The germline V gene has CDR1 SGHTA and CDR2 FQGNSA. This CDR3 is built from 14 residues. V lost 1 base to trimming and J lost 7 bases, with 11 bases between them. The CDR3 DNA reads as TGTGCCAGCAGCTTAGTAGGGGGACAACAGCCCCAGCATTTT. It is translated as CASSLVGGQQPQHF.

Only one count was recorded for this clone. The chain is built from TRBV4-3 and TRBJ2-2; D not resolved. The germline gives CDR1 LGHNA, CDR2 YSLEER. Deletions cut 3 bases from V and 1 base from J, with 15 bases between. CDR3 length: 17 amino acids. The CDR3 coding sequence is TGCGCCAGCAGCCACGTCCTCTCGGGTCTGAACACCGGGGAGCTGTTTTTT. It yields the protein CASSHVLSGLNTGELFF.

The rearrangement joins TRBV10-3 to TRBJ1-5; 10 nucleotides match TRBD1. CDR3 length: 14 amino acids. Trimming at V came to 5 bases and at J to 11 bases, leaving 9 bases not matched to a gene. From germline, CDR1 is ENHRY and CDR2 SYGVKD. CDR3 loop: CAISLSGTGVSQHF. The CDR3 coding sequence is TGTGCCATCAGTCTTTCCGGGACAGGGGTCTCCCAGCATTTT.

The V gene is TRBV19, the J gene TRBJ1-2, with 7 bases identical to TRBD1. This CDR3 is 14 amino acids long. In germline, CDR1 is LNHDA, CDR2 SQIVND (reference sequence). Trimming at V came to 7 bases and at J to 2 bases, leaving 7 bases not matched to a gene. The CDR3 loop is CASTPRGRNYGYTF. The CDR3 DNA follows: TGTGCCAGTACCCCGAGGGGGCGAAACTATGGCTACACCTTC.

The chain recombines TRBV19 with TRBJ1-1; no definite D call. Per the germline V gene, CDR1 is LNHDA and CDR2 is SQIVND (reference sequence). V gave up 3 bases and J gave up 1 base, with 6 bases separating them. The CDR3 extends over 13 amino acids. CDR3 loop: CASSIPGNTEAFF. The DNA for the CDR3 is TGTGCCAGTAGTATCCCAGGGAACACTGAAGCTTTCTTT. Full variable domain (missing parts from reference TRBV19 and TRBJ1-1): DGGITQSPKYLFRKEGQNVTLSCEQNLNHDAMYWYRQDPGQGLRLIYYSQIVNDFQKGDIAEGYSVSREKKESFPLTVTSAQKNPTAFYLCASSIPGNTEAFFGQGTRLTVV.

V and J are TRBV7-9 and TRBJ2-2; 7 nucleotides align to TRBD1. There are 14 residues in the CDR3. Germline CDR1 is SEHNR and CDR2 is FQNEAQ (reference sequence). The trim removed 6 bases at V and 1 base at J, leaving 2 bases unmatched. Written as DNA, the CDR3 is TGTGCCAGCAGTCGACAGGGGAACACCGGGGAGCTGTTTTTT. It yields the protein CASSRQGNTGELFF. Looking up the rest from reference TRBV7-9 and TRBJ2-2 gives the full variable domain: DTGVSQNPRHKITKRGQNVTFRCDPISEHNRLYWYRQTLGQGPEFLTYFQNEAQLEKSRLLSDRFSAERPKGSFSTLEIQRTEQGDSAMYLCASSRQGNTGELFFGEGSRLTVL.

This clone is termed medium-sized. The chain recombines TRBV5-1 with TRBJ1-2; maybe TRBD1 (5 bases). V was clipped by 0 bases and J by 2 bases, with 5 bases between them. The germline V gene has CDR1 SGHRS and CDR2 YFSETQ. This CDR3 contains 13 residues. The CDR3 region is CASSLEGNYGYTF. For the CDR3, the DNA is TGCGCCAGCAGCTTGGAGGGGAACTATGGCTACACCTTC.

The DNA of the CDR3 is TGTGCCTGGAGTACCACATACTCCTACGAGCAGTACTTC. It yields the protein CAWSTTYSYEQYF. The chain links TRBV30 to TRBJ2-7; D gene uncertain. Trimming shortened V by 2 bases and J by 0 bases, and 8 bases separated the two germline ends. The CDR3 is 13 amino acids. CDR1 is GTSNPN and CDR2 is SVGIG in the germline V gene (reference sequence).

This chain links TRBV27 with TRBJ2-7; the D is unclear. V lost 6 bases and J lost 4, with 16 bases in between. From germline, CDR1 is MNHEY and CDR2 SMNVEV (reference sequence). The CDR3 runs to 14 residues. The CDR3 DNA reads TGTGCCAGCAGGCCGAGAAGGCCCGGGTACGAGCAGTACTTC. This encodes CASRPRRPGYEQYF.

V usage is TRBV18 and J usage is TRBJ2-7, with 8 bases matching TRBD1. Germline CDR1 is KGHSH and CDR2 is LQKENI. The junction had 9 bases not matched to a gene; V was cut back by 6 bases and J by 2 bases. The CDR3 length is 15 residues. The CDR3 coding sequence is TGTGCCAGCTCCCCGAACCCGACAGGGGCCTACGAGCAGTACTTC. It is translated as CASSPNPTGAYEQYF.

V usage is TRBV5-4 and J usage is TRBJ1-1; the match to TRBD1 covers 9 bases. This CDR3 is 15 amino acids long. The V segment lost 4 bases and the J segment 3 bases; nucleotides outside the gene matches: 7. Germline loops: CDR1 SGHNT, CDR2 YYREEE (reference sequence). The CDR3 reads CASSPRDREYTEAFF. DNA for the CDR3: TGTGCCAGCAGCCCCCGGGACAGGGAATACACTGAAGCTTTCTTT.